The next 26 T cell receptor beta chains were all read from a single sample in a study of cytomegalovirus exposure and HLA in healthy donors. TCRdb's table, derived via immunoSEQ multiplex PCR, lists solely in-frame clones and lacks some. The table shows some 150,000 clones, with more than 75% occurring only once. The sequencing sample was made of PBMCs. The receptors stem from a young man in good health and CMV-seronegative.

This clone was detected once. This rearrangement joins TRBV19 to TRBJ1-5; maybe TRBD1 (5 bases). Germline assignment: CDR1 LNHDA and CDR2 SQIVND (reference sequence). CDR3 length: 16 amino acids. V lost 6 bases and J lost 8, with 23 bases in between. CDR3 protein: CASRPLETADLKPQHF. In nucleotides, the CDR3 is TGTGCCAGTAGACCGCTCGAGACAGCTGATCTGAAGCCCCAGCATTTT.

CDR3 in amino acids: CASSEAALGLAFF. CDR3 coding DNA: TGTGCCAGCAGTGAAGCGGCGTTGGGACTAGCGTTCTTC. This chain uses TRBV2 with TRBJ2-1; 9 positions agree with TRBD2. V trimming: 0 bases; J trimming: 15 bases; junction bases outside the gene matches: 6. The CDR3 spans 13 residues. The germline V gene encodes CDR1 SNHLY and CDR2 FYNNEI.

The V gene is TRBV18, the J gene TRBJ2-7, with 10 bases matching TRBD1. The CDR3 is made up of 15 amino acids. Germline values: CDR1 KGHSH, CDR2 LQKENI. The junction had 5 bases not matched to a gene; V was cut back by 6 bases and J by 0 bases. The CDR3 DNA reads TGTGCCAGCTCCCGCGGACAGGGGGGCTCCTACGAGCAGTACGTC. Protein sequence: CASSRGQGGSYEQYV.

This chain joins TRBV6-5 and TRBJ2-7; D is uncertain. The CDR3 has 11 amino acids. CDR1 is MNHEY and CDR2 is SVGAGI in the germline V gene. V was cut by 5 bases and J by 7 bases, with 9 bases left in between. The CDR3 DNA reads TGTGCCAGCAGTCTACTCGGGGAGCAGTACTTC. Protein: CASSLLGEQYF.

This chain joins TRBV13 and TRBJ2-1; a possible D gene is TRBD2 (5 bases). V lost 2 bases and J lost 1, with 6 bases in between. Per germline, CDR1 PRHDT and CDR2 FYEKMQ (reference sequence). This CDR3 comprises 14 residues. CDR3 DNA: TGTGCCAGCAGCTTACGGACTTCCTACAATGAGCAGTTCTTC. Translation gives CASSLRTSYNEQFF.

For this clone: Mismatch with germline at one junction end may stem from a read error. The chain carries TRBV11-2 and TRBJ2-6, with D possibly TRBD1 on 6 matching bases. From germline, CDR1 is SGHAT and CDR2 FQNNGV. The CDR3 covers 17 residues. The CDR3 reads CASSPPTGHSGANVLTF. CDR3 sequence (DNA): TGTGCCAGCAGCCCGCCGACAGGCCACTCTGGGGCCAACGTCTTGACTTTC.

The V gene is TRBV5-1, the J gene TRBJ1-4; a weak D match, TRBD1 (6 bases). The germline gives CDR1 SGHRS, CDR2 YFSETQ. Trimming stripped 1 base from V and 4 bases from J, with 11 bases between. The CDR3 loop spans 15 amino acids. This CDR3 reads CASSLSTGLNEKLFF. CDR3 nucleotide sequence: TGCGCCAGCAGCTTGAGTACAGGGCTTAATGAAAAACTGTTTTTT.

V and J are TRBV29-1 and TRBJ1-2; D not resolved. Between the trimmed V and J ends, which lost 4 bases and 8 bases, there was a span of 14 bases. Germline CDR1 reads SQVTM; CDR2 reads ANQGSEA. The CDR3 extends over 12 amino acids. CDR3 protein: CSVVERVEGYTF. The CDR3 bases are TGCAGCGTTGTAGAGCGGGTGGAGGGCTACACCTTC.

V usage is TRBV2 and J usage is TRBJ1-4; 7 bases are shared with TRBD1. V trimming: 6 bases; J trimming: 5 bases; junction bases outside the gene matches: 6. Germline V CDR1 and CDR2: SNHLY, FYNNEI. CDR3 size: 14 residues. CDR3: CASRGGQPNEKLFF. CDR3 DNA: TGTGCCAGCAGGGGGGGACAGCCCAATGAAAAACTGTTTTTT.

Remarks on this clone: The same CDR3 also results from other DNA sequences found in this sample. The chain links TRBV5-1 to TRBJ2-7, with 15 bases identical to TRBD2. Trimming removed 3 bases from V and 3 bases from J; junction bases left unmatched: 4. The CDR3 length is 16 residues. Germline CDR1 is SGHRS and CDR2 is YFSETQ. The CDR3 DNA sequence: TGCGCCAGCAGCTCCGGGACTAGCGGGGGGATCTACGAGCAGTACGTC. Translated, it gives CASSSGTSGGIYEQYV.

V gene TRBV6-5 combines with J gene TRBJ2-7; D perhaps matches TRBD2 (6 bases). The CDR3 is 14 amino acids. Germline V gives CDR1 MNHEY, CDR2 SVGAGI. V lost 2 bases and J 2 bases, leaving 10 bases between the germline ends. The CDR3 spells CASSYGRGAYEQYF. Written as DNA, the CDR3 is TGTGCCAGCAGTTACGGGCGGGGTGCCTACGAGCAGTACTTC.

The rearrangement links TRBV25-1 to TRBJ1-2; no firm D call. Germline V gene data show CDR1 as MGHDK and CDR2 as SYGVNS. This CDR3 comprises 12 residues. V dropped 4 bases and J dropped 5 bases, with 8 bases sitting between them. The CDR3 reads CASSGHLYGYTF. The DNA of the CDR3 is TGTGCCAGCAGTGGCCACTTATATGGCTACACCTTC.

V usage is TRBV27 and J usage is TRBJ2-3; 7 nucleotides align to TRBD1. The ends lost 4 bases at V and 10 bases at J; junction bases unmatched: 2. Germline loops: CDR1 MNHEY, CDR2 SMNVEV (reference sequence). This CDR3 has 11 amino acids. This CDR3 is CASSYRGAQYF. The CDR3 DNA is TGTGCCAGCAGTTACAGGGGCGCGCAGTATTTT.

The chain is built from TRBV10-1 and TRBJ2-3, with D perhaps TRBD2 (6 bases). The V gene's germline CDR1 is WNHNN and CDR2 SYGVQD (reference sequence). Trimming stripped 2 bases from V and 9 bases from J, with 15 bases between. The CDR3 is made up of 14 amino acids. The CDR3 DNA reads TGCGCCAGCAGTGAGACGGGAGACGGTCCGACGCAGTATTTT. Its translation is CASSETGDGPTQYF.

V is TRBV11-2 and J is TRBJ1-2, with D possibly matching TRBD1 (5 bases). Looked up from germline, CDR1 is SGHAT and CDR2 is FQNNGV. The germline V and J ends were trimmed by 3 bases and 4 bases, with 15 bases remaining between them. CDR3 length: 15 amino acids. The CDR3 loop reads CASSFQGTGFYGYTF. Here the CDR3 DNA reads TGTGCCAGCAGCTTCCAGGGAACCGGGTTCTATGGCTACACCTTC.

The chain combines TRBV29-1 with TRBJ2-1; tentatively, D is TRBD2 (7 bases). Between the trimmed V and J ends, which lost 4 bases and 4 bases, there was a span of 14 bases. CDR1 is SQVTM and CDR2 is ANQGSEA in the germline V gene. This CDR3 contains 14 residues. The CDR3 protein is CSVAVGGPYNEQFF. The CDR3 region has the DNA TGCAGCGTTGCTGTGGGGGGGCCGTACAATGAGCAGTTCTTC.

This clone came up a few times. In DNA form, the CDR3 reads TGTGCCAGTAGTCCGTGGGGCTTTAGCAATCAGCCCCAGCATTTT. This codes for CASSPWGFSNQPQHF. This chain joins TRBV19 and TRBJ1-5, with D possibly being TRBD1 (5 bases). V lost 5 bases to trimming and J lost 0 bases, with 11 bases between them. The germline V gene has CDR1 LNHDA and CDR2 SQIVND (reference sequence). The CDR3 has 15 residues.

This chain connects TRBV10-3 to TRBJ2-2; D is uncertain. CDR1 and CDR2 (germline): ENHRY, SYGVKD. V lost 7 bases and J lost 3, with 6 bases in between. CDR3 length equals 12 residues. The CDR3 sequence is CAITPDTGELFF. CDR3 sequence (DNA): TGTGCCATCACCCCGGACACCGGGGAGCTGTTTTTT.

This clone appeared once. The J gene is TRBJ2-7, the V gene TRBV5-6, with 9 nucleotides matching TRBD1. Germline V gene sequence: CDR1 SGHDT, CDR2 YYEEEE. The CDR3 loop spans 15 amino acids. The junction had 8 bases not matched to a gene; V was cut back by 4 bases and J by 3 bases. The CDR3 loop is CASSRRDRAYYEQYV. The CDR3 bases are TGTGCCAGCAGCCGCCGGGACAGGGCGTACTACGAGCAGTACGTC.

The count of this clone is one. This rearrangement joins TRBV5-1 to TRBJ2-5, with a possible D match to TRBD1 (6 bases). The CDR3 is made up of 14 amino acids. Deletions cut 4 bases from V and 5 bases from J, with 15 bases between. CDR1 SGHRS and CDR2 YFSETQ come from the germline V gene. CDR3 sequence reads: CASSPERGWETQYF. CDR3 in DNA: TGCGCCAGCAGCCCGGAAAGGGGGTGGGAGACCCAGTACTTC.

This clone was recorded only once. The rearrangement links TRBV5-6 to TRBJ2-3; 11 nucleotides align to TRBD2. This CDR3 contains 16 residues. Germline lookup yields CDR1 SGHDT and CDR2 YYEEEE. The junction had 4 bases not matched to a gene; V was cut back by 2 bases and J by 2 bases. CDR3 in amino acids: CASSLLAGEITDTQYF. DNA for the CDR3: TGTGCCAGCAGCTTACTAGCGGGAGAGATCACAGATACGCAGTATTTT.

The chain employs TRBV11-1 and TRBJ2-1; TRBD2 matches 8 bases. The CDR3 extends over 16 amino acids. Looked up from germline, CDR1 is SGHAT and CDR2 is FQDESV (reference sequence). V lost 4 bases, J lost 4 bases, and 9 bases stayed unmatched. The CDR3 sequence: CASSSRRAGVYNEQFF. Written as DNA, the CDR3 is TGTGCCAGCAGCTCCCGGCGAGCGGGGGTATACAATGAGCAGTTCTTC. Together with reference TRBV11-1 and TRBJ2-1, the CDR3 gives the full variable domain: EAEVAQSPRYKITEKSQAVAFWCDPISGHATLYWYRQILGQGPELLVQFQDESVVDDSQLPKDRFSAERLKGVDSTLKIQPAELGDSAMYLCASSSRRAGVYNEQFFGPGTRLTVL.

This sequence joins TRBV7-2 and TRBJ2-2; the D gene is possibly TRBD1 (5 bases). CDR3 length equals 16 residues. V lost 0 bases and J lost 6, with 14 bases in between. Germline CDR1 reads SGHTA; CDR2 reads FQGNSA. CDR3 residues: CASSLAGPGWAGELFF. The CDR3 DNA sequence: TGTGCCAGCAGCTTAGCCGGGCCAGGGTGGGCCGGGGAGCTGTTTTTT.

This clone was counted a few times. The V and J genes are TRBV5-1 and TRBJ1-2, with D uncertain. This CDR3 contains 13 residues. CDR1 SGHRS and CDR2 YFSETQ come from the germline V gene. V shed 2 bases and J shed 8 bases, with 13 bases lying between them. This CDR3 is CASSFEGSGGYTF. CDR3 coding DNA: TGCGCCAGCAGCTTCGAGGGATCGGGGGGCTACACCTTC. The variable domain in full, completed from reference TRBV5-1 and TRBJ1-2, reads KAGVTQTPRYLIKTRGQQVTLSCSPISGHRSVSWYQQTPGQGLQFLFEYFSETQRNKGNFPGRFSGRQFSNSRSEMNVSTLELGDSALYLCASSFEGSGGYTFGSGTRLTVV.

The chain recombines TRBV27 with TRBJ2-4; TRBD1 agrees at 8 bases. This CDR3 has 18 amino acids. Germline V gene data show CDR1 as MNHEY and CDR2 as SMNVEV (reference sequence). The V and J ends lost 2 bases and 6 bases, in that order; junction bases with no gene match: 15. DNA for the CDR3: TGTGCCAGCAGTTTAGGTCAGGGGGCCCCTTATTGGGGAAACATTCAGTACTTC. Residues: CASSLGQGAPYWGNIQYF.

This clone has just one count. The V call is TRBV28, the J call TRBJ2-1; 12 nucleotides match TRBD1. The trim removed 8 bases at V and 8 bases at J, leaving 13 bases unmatched. The CDR3 runs to 16 residues. Germline CDR1 is MDHEN and CDR2 is SYDVKM. CDR3 coding DNA: TGTGCCAGCCATGAAGGTTGGGGACAGGGGGCCGATGAGCAGTTCTTC. Translation gives CASHEGWGQGADEQFF. The complete variable domain, with remaining parts taken from reference TRBV28 and TRBJ2-1, reads DVKVTQSSRYLVKRTGEKVFLECVQDMDHENMFWYRQDPGLGLRLIYFSYDVKMKEKGDIPEGYSVSREKKERFSLILESASTNQTSMYLCASHEGWGQGADEQFFGPGTRLTVL.